This T cell receptor (beta chain) was recovered during a study of shared clonotypes between healthy human individuals (dated by TCRdb to 2020 to 2022). For the study in its entirety: A couple of women and three men aged 18 to 49 years were included in the cohort. For each donor, CD4 naive and CD4 memory were each given three plates, CD8 naive was given two plates, and CD8 memory was given one plate. To estimate repertoire size and how much clonotype sharing occurs between individuals, the study deeply sequenced the blood TCR repertoires of about five healthy adults. Different laboratories and diverse techniques were used to prepare libraries and sequence TCR repertoires, to increase sequencing depth and limit assay-specific biases. Leukapheresis yielded between about 0.8 and 8.9 billion PBMCs per donor.

For the CD8 naive samples, CD45RO-negative cells were positively selected for CCR7, yielding a CD45RA+CCR7+ population from which TemRA cells were excluded. Healthy HIV-negative adults with no recently reported acute infections or vaccinations were included as donors. Every donor was a Caucasian adult living in Nashville, Tennessee, USA. After blood collection by leukapheresis, PBMCs were isolated using Ficoll-Histopaque density gradient centrifugation and then cryopreserved in the vapor phase of liquid nitrogen. Purity and quantity of every magnetically sorted T cell population were checked by analytical flow cytometry. From each sorted fraction, genomic DNA was isolated and quantified by UV absorbance on a Nanodrop 2000c. Note on this clone: The antigen it recognizes is unknown. No much larger clone exists at a distance of one base, and base qualities are not known.

Relative to germline, V is missing 4 bases and J is missing 1 base, with 4 bases of the junction outside any gene match. CDR3 length: 15 amino acids, cysteine to phenylalanine. CDR3 DNA is the only sequence kept; it has 45 bases, read in frame from the first base. CDR1 and CDR2, looked up from the germline V gene, are ENHRY and SYGVKD. Points the paper makes about the study in general: Incomplete sequencing was indicated by rarefaction of sorted-subset datasets, despite the large sequencing depth. When several donors were compared, the shared fraction of clonotypes was around 5% for naive CD4, roughly 3.4% for naive CD8, more than 2% for memory CD4, and 0.4% for memory CD8. The genetic and exposure-history diversity represented was limited by the small number of donors. Higher generation probabilities were observed for clonotypes shared by all four sorted-subset donors than for non-shared clonotypes. Pairwise subsampling led to the expectation that sequencing depth would affect the degree of clonotype sharing among donors. Naive subsets generally had larger estimated clonotype richness than memory subsets did. Only blood was sampled, and tissue TCR repertoires likely differ from those in blood.

Using the deep immunoSEQ assay, multiplex PCR amplified TCR CDR3 regions from genomic DNA. Extracted genomic DNA from each cell subset was distributed evenly across all wells of several immunoSEQ 96-well plates, and each plate was treated as a replicate. For sorted subsets, approximately 0.2 ug of genomic DNA, equivalent to some 33,000 T cell genomes, went into each replicate PCR. Purified libraries were quantified with a Qubit 3.0 fluorometer, sized on a Bioanalyzer 2100, and re-quantified with the KAPA Library Quantification kit. A separate single-read 150-cycle Illumina NextSeq 550 flow cell was used to sequence each immunoSEQ 96-well plate. In the paper's pipeline: Because only junctional sequences without quality scores were contained in the immunoSEQ output, filtering matching that applied to full-length reads could not be performed. Sequences were annotated with PyIR, a Python wrapper for IgBLAST v1.9, using IMGT germline references to assign V/J genes and CDR3. Reads were removed for weak V/J assignments (E-value above 1e-6), missing CDR3, stop codons, out-of-frame junctions, or ambiguous translated residues. V3J clonotypes were defined by identical inferred V gene, J gene, and CDR3 amino acid sequence. To compute the percentage overlap between repertoires, the number of shared unique clonotypes was divided by the size of the smaller repertoire. RTK rarefaction, the Chao1 estimator, and Recon v2.1 estimates of unobserved clonotypes were used to assess repertoire richness. For all TCRbeta clonotypes obtained by the gDNA method from a few donors, generation probabilities were computed with OLGA. TCRdb provides this immuneACCESS table in a form limited to in-frame rearrangements. Some clones are lacking; in checked studies, under half of them reflect an unresolved V gene, and why the rest are absent is not known. The V and J calls and clone size come from that table; D and trimming were worked out from the DNA. The sample table shows 450,000 to 700,000 clones, and nearly 97% are seen once. 0.09% to 0.13% of the sample belongs to the ten largest clones.

The sequence came from a woman aged 25 to 39 in good health. This chain is built from TRBV10-3 and TRBJ1-1; 9 bases in between match TRBD1. Sequencing used naive CD8+ T cells sorted from blood. The meaning of the sample's cell subset or site label: CD45RA+CCR7+. The CDR3 protein sequence reads: CAISAGTGKNTEAFF. The sequence in DNA is TGTGCCATCAGTGCGGGGACAGGGAAGAACACTGAAGCTTTCTTT.